One and the same sample provided the 2 T cell receptor beta chains below, sequenced in a study of CD8+ T cells in alopecia areata. Treatment reported: oral pan-JAK inhibitor, 5-10 mg twice daily. Extracted RNA was reverse transcribed, and the resulting cDNA served as sequencing template. Generated by immunoSEQ multiplex PCR, the TCRdb table keeps only in-frame clones and is missing some. The table lists 200,000 to 250,000 clones, about 57% of them singletons. Sequencing used CD4+ T cells sorted from blood, obtained at week 4, from a patient treated with tofacitinib. The receptors come from a human donor with alopecia areata.

In its sample, this clone was seen once. The chain employs TRBV12-5 and TRBJ1-2, with D possibly TRBD1 on 6 matching bases. Trimming pared 6 bases from V and 0 bases from J, leaving 14 bases between. The germline V gene has CDR1 LGHNT and CDR2 FRNRAP. The CDR3 loop spans 15 amino acids. The CDR3 nucleotides read TGTGCTAGTGGCGCTGGGACAATACCTAACTATGGCTACACCTTC. Encoded protein: CASGAGTIPNYGYTF. Full variable domain (outside the CDR3, taken from reference TRBV12-5 and TRBJ1-2): DARVTQTPRHKVTEMGQEVTMRCQPILGHNTVFWYRQTMMQGLELLAYFRNRAPLDDSGMPKDRFSAEMPDATLATLKIQPSEPRDSAVYFCASGAGTIPNYGYTFGSGTRLTVV.

The gene calls are TRBV18 and TRBJ2-5; D uncertain. The CDR3 loop spans 12 amino acids. Germline CDR1 reads KGHSH; CDR2 reads LQKENI. Trimming removed 6 bases from V and 5 bases from J, with 10 bases in between. In DNA form, the CDR3 reads TGTGCCAGCTCCCTAAAAGAGGAGACCCAGTACTTC. Translating gives CASSLKEETQYF.